This passage covers 26 T cell receptor beta chains from one sample sequenced in a study of human T cells and chemical hapten exposure. Time point: patch test 2, 6 weeks after DPC sensitization. The treatment was: therapeutic diphenylcyclopropenone sensitization with weekly scalp DPC. TCRdb called the RACE reads again in MiXCR, with one record for every CDR3 protein. The repertoire holds 84,000 or so distinct CDR3 sequences, with about 10% as singletons. The sequencing used whole blood, collected in connection with sensitization to the hapten diphenylcyclopropenone (DPC). The receptor set was obtained from a woman between 25 and 40 years old with alopecia areata. Some clones in this sample may be carry-over from other donors' samples.

This clonotype was seen many times. This chain connects TRBV18 to TRBJ2-3; D is uncertain. The CDR3 covers 14 residues. The germline V and J ends were trimmed by 3 bases and 0 bases, with 7 bases remaining between them. Germline CDR1 is KGHSH and CDR2 is LQKENI. CDR3 DNA sequence: TGTGCCAGCTCACCTAGCCGAAGCACAGATACGCAGTATTTT. Protein sequence: CASSPSRSTDTQYF.

This clonotype occurred many times. The chain links TRBV24-1 to TRBJ2-1; the D gene is possibly TRBD1 (5 bases). Trimming took off 6 bases at V and 6 bases at J, with 14 bases between the two ends. CDR1 and CDR2 (germline): KGHDR, SFDVKD. This CDR3 has 14 amino acids. The DNA of the CDR3 is TGTGCCACCAGTCTGCAGGGCGCGTTCAATGAGCAGTTCTTC. Residues: CATSLQGAFNEQFF.

Many counts were recorded for this clonotype. V gene TRBV20-1 combines with J gene TRBJ2-5; D possibly corresponds to TRBD2 (5 bases). V was cut by 0 bases and J by 5 bases, with 7 bases left in between. The CDR3 totals 12 residues. The V gene's germline CDR1 is DFQATT and CDR2 SNEGSKA (reference sequence). CDR3 sequence: CSAREGGETQYF. In nucleotides, the CDR3 is TGCAGTGCTAGAGAGGGCGGGGAGACCCAGTACTTC.

This clonotype was recorded many times. The V and J genes are TRBV5-4 and TRBJ2-7, with 9 bases aligning to TRBD2. The CDR3 length is 16 residues. Per germline, CDR1 SGHNT and CDR2 YYREEE (reference sequence). Losses at the gene ends were 0 bases for V and 6 bases for J; bases not matched to a gene: 10. The CDR3 DNA reads as TGTGCCAGCAGCTTGGATCAGCGGGGGGCCCTAAGCGAGCAGTACTTC. It yields the protein CASSLDQRGALSEQYF.

This clonotype appeared a few times. CDR3 residues: CASSPSGEGQPQHF. The CDR3, as DNA: TGTGCCAGCTCACCTTCGGGGGAAGGACAGCCCCAGCATTTT. The gene calls are TRBV18 and TRBJ1-5; D might be TRBD1 (5 bases). Trimming took 3 bases from V and 7 from J, leaving 13 bases between them. Per the germline V gene, CDR1 is KGHSH and CDR2 is LQKENI. CDR3 length equals 14 residues. The full variable domain, completed using reference TRBV18 and TRBJ1-5, is NAGVMQNPRHLVRRRGQEARLRCSPMKGHSHVYWYRQLPEEGLKFMVYLQKENIIDESGMPKERFSAEFPKEGPSILRIQQVVRGDSAAYFCASSPSGEGQPQHFGDGTRLSIL.

This clonotype was counted a few times. The chain is built from TRBV28 and TRBJ2-7; possible D gene TRBD1, 6 bases. The germline CDR1 and CDR2 sequences are MDHEN and SYDVKM. Trimming removed 3 bases from V and 3 bases from J, with 12 bases in between. CDR3 length: 14 amino acids. In DNA form, the CDR3 reads TGTGCCAGCAGTTTCAGGGGCGCGAGCTACGAGCAGTACTTC. Amino acid sequence: CASSFRGASYEQYF.

The chain uses TRBV2 and TRBJ1-1; D is ambiguous. The length of the CDR3 is 13 residues. The germline V gene encodes CDR1 SNHLY and CDR2 FYNNEI. The V gene lost 1 base and the J gene lost 7 bases, with 10 bases spanning the gap. CDR3 region: CASSEEARIEAFF. The CDR3, as DNA: TGTGCCAGCAGTGAAGAGGCCCGGATTGAAGCTTTCTTT.

This clonotype occurred many times. This sequence joins TRBV18 and TRBJ2-5, with D hard to call. Per germline, CDR1 KGHSH and CDR2 LQKENI. This CDR3 comprises 13 residues. Trimming left V 1 base short and J 0 bases short, with 3 bases between. The CDR3 DNA is TGTGCCAGCTCACCACTGTACCAAGAGACCCAGTACTTC. This translates into CASSPLYQETQYF.

This clonotype has just one count. Given a much more abundant clone one base away, this may be a read error. The V and J genes are TRBV27 and TRBJ2-7, with TRBD1 matching over 8 bases. V was pared by 5 bases and J by 2 bases, with 5 bases of the junction left unmatched. Germline assignment: CDR1 MNHEY and CDR2 SMNVEV (reference sequence). The CDR3 has 14 residues. The CDR3 DNA reads TGTGCCAGCAGTAGCCGGGACAGGACCTACGAGCAGTACTTC. It yields the protein CASSSRDRTYEQYF.

This clonotype came up many times. The CDR3 loop reads CASTGTGGETQYF. CDR3 nucleotide sequence: TGTGCCAGCACCGGGACAGGGGGAGAGACCCAGTACTTC. The chain is built from TRBV5-5 and TRBJ2-5, with 11 positions matching TRBD1. Germline CDR1 SGHKS, CDR2 YYEKEE (reference sequence). The CDR3 has 13 residues. V shed 6 bases and J 4 bases; nucleotides not matched to a gene: 2.

V gene TRBV3-1 combines with J gene TRBJ1-1, with 7 bases matching TRBD1. This CDR3 contains 14 residues. From germline, CDR1 is LGHDT and CDR2 YNNKEL (reference sequence). V lost 5 bases and J lost 7; bases outside the gene matches: 10. The CDR3 DNA follows: TGTGCCAGCAGCTTGCGCCCAGGGGGAAATGAAGCTTTCTTT. As protein: CASSLRPGGNEAFF.

This clonotype was observed many times. The V call is TRBV5-1, the J call TRBJ2-6; the D is unclear. The CDR3 has 14 residues. From germline, CDR1 is SGHRS and CDR2 YFSETQ. Trimming took off 0 bases at V and 3 bases at J, with 4 bases between the two ends. CDR3 loop: CASSLENGANVLTF. The CDR3 nucleotides read TGCGCCAGCAGCTTGGAAAATGGGGCCAACGTCCTGACTTTC.

The table lists this clonotype with many counts. The chain couples TRBV29-1 to TRBJ1-2; 7 bases are a match to TRBD1. The germline CDR1 and CDR2 sequences are SQVTM and ANQGSEA. The CDR3 sequence is 12 residues long. After removal of 6 bases from V and 8 bases from J, the junction contained 9 bases not matched to a gene. The CDR3 protein is CSVDLTGRGYTF. DNA of the CDR3: TGCAGCGTGGATTTGACAGGGCGCGGCTACACCTTC.

This clonotype was counted many times. The chain employs TRBV29-1 and TRBJ1-1, with D unclear. Germline V gene lookup returns CDR1 SQVTM and CDR2 ANQGSEA. The V end lost 5 bases, the J end lost 1 base, and 17 bases lay between the germline ends. The CDR3 loop spans 15 amino acids. The CDR3 protein is CSVLQKGTRNTEAFF. In nucleotides, the CDR3 is TGCAGCGTTCTACAGAAGGGAACTCGGAACACTGAAGCTTTCTTT.

V and J are TRBV12-3 or TRBV12-4 and TRBJ2-3; D is perhaps TRBD2 (6 bases). The ends were cut back, 6 bases at V and 5 bases at J, with 9 bases in the middle. CDR3 length: 12 amino acids. The CDR3 DNA reads TGTGCCAGCAGGGGGGGAGGAGATACGCAGTATTTT. This codes for CASRGGGDTQYF.

The J gene is TRBJ2-1, the V gene TRBV12-3 or TRBV12-4; TRBD2 agrees at 8 bases. Trimming removed 9 bases from V and 7 bases from J; junction bases left unmatched: 11. The CDR3 loop spans 14 amino acids. CDR3 protein: CASQLTAGVNEQFF. For the CDR3, the DNA is TGTGCCAGTCAGTTGACAGCGGGAGTTAATGAGCAGTTCTTC.

The chain employs TRBV5-1 and TRBJ2-7; 9 bases agree with TRBD1. The CDR3 sequence is 14 residues long. Germline CDR1 reads SGHRS; CDR2 reads YFSETQ. With V trimmed by 0 bases and J by 5 bases, 3 bases remained unmatched. DNA of the CDR3: TGCGCCAGCAGCTTGGCGGGACAGGGCGACGAGCAGTACTTC. Protein product: CASSLAGQGDEQYF.

This chain links TRBV7-2 with TRBJ2-3, with 8 bases that match TRBD2. The trim removed 5 bases at V and 1 base at J, leaving 2 bases unmatched. The germline gives CDR1 SGHTA, CDR2 FQGNSA. The CDR3 has 14 amino acids. CDR3 region: CASSVLAGTDTQYF. The CDR3 DNA follows: TGTGCCAGCAGCGTACTAGCGGGCACAGATACGCAGTATTTT.

This clonotype was seen ten or more times. The chain has TRBV14 and TRBJ2-4; D unclear. This CDR3 contains 13 residues. V lost 2 bases and J 0 bases, leaving 2 bases between the germline ends. Germline loops: CDR1 SGHDN, CDR2 FVKESK. This chain's CDR3 is CASSQLAKNIQYF. The DNA for the CDR3 is TGTGCCAGCAGCCAACTAGCCAAAAACATTCAGTACTTC.

The chain carries TRBV10-3 and TRBJ1-6; TRBD1 is a possible D gene (6 bases). CDR1 and CDR2 from the germline V gene are ENHRY and SYGVKD. V was shortened by 10 bases and J by 5 bases, with 9 bases between the two germline ends. The CDR3 spans 12 residues. Written as DNA, the CDR3 is TGTGCCACAAACAGGGATAATTCACCCCTCCACTTT. Protein product: CATNRDNSPLHF.

This clonotype was detected ten times or more. The V gene is TRBV7-8, the J gene TRBJ1-5, with a possible D match to TRBD1 (5 bases). Trimming pared 5 bases from V and 3 bases from J, leaving 8 bases between. CDR1 is SGHVS, CDR2 FQNEAQ, per germline. This CDR3 is 13 amino acids long. The CDR3 region is CASSIGHNQPQHF. CDR3 DNA sequence: TGTGCCAGCAGCATCGGACACAATCAGCCCCAGCATTTT.

In this sample, this clonotype turned up many times. The gene calls are TRBV30 and TRBJ1-1; a weak D match, TRBD1 (5 bases). Per germline, CDR1 GTSNPN and CDR2 SVGIG (reference sequence). The CDR3 extends over 13 amino acids. The V and J ends lost 2 bases and 1 base respectively, with 8 bases between them. Here the CDR3 DNA reads TGTGCCTGGAGTTACAGGCCGAACACTGAAGCTTTCTTT. Translation gives CAWSYRPNTEAFF.

Only a few counts were recorded for this clonotype. The chain is built from TRBV4-2 and TRBJ1-5, with D possibly TRBD1 on 5 matching bases. Germline CDR1 is LGHNA and CDR2 is YNFKEQ. The CDR3 contains 15 residues. V lost 0 bases and J lost 7, with 13 bases in between. CDR3 region: CASSQDFGAGQPQHF. For the CDR3, the DNA is TGTGCCAGCAGCCAAGATTTCGGGGCAGGGCAGCCCCAGCATTTT.

This clonotype has ten or more counts. J is TRBJ2-7 and V is TRBV7-2; D tentatively reads TRBD1 or TRBD2 (5 bases each). The CDR3 has 13 amino acids. V was shortened by 6 bases and J by 9 bases, with 18 bases between the two germline ends. Germline values: CDR1 SGHTA, CDR2 FQGNSA. CDR3 sequence reads: CASRSDWGSGQYF. CDR3 in DNA: TGTGCCAGCAGGTCGGACTGGGGGTCTGGGCAGTACTTC.

As regards this clonotype: A read error may explain this, as a much larger clone is one base away. The rearrangement joins TRBV27 to TRBJ2-7; 8 bases are shared with TRBD2. The CDR3 loop spans 17 amino acids. In germline, CDR1 is MNHEY, CDR2 SMNVEV (reference sequence). The CDR3 bases are TGTGCCAGCAGTTTATCGGTCAGACTAGCGAAGACCTACGAGCAGTGCTTC. It is translated as CASSLSVRLAKTYEQCF.

In its sample, this clonotype was seen many times. The rearrangement uses TRBV7-3 and TRBJ2-5; D is unclear. Deletions cut 0 bases from V and 5 bases from J, with 7 bases between. Germline CDR1 SGHTA, CDR2 FQGTGA. The CDR3 has 13 amino acids. The DNA of the CDR3 is TGTGCCAGCAGCTTAACCAGGTTGGAGACCCAGTACTTC. It encodes CASSLTRLETQYF. Drawing the rest from reference TRBV7-3 and TRBJ2-5, the complete variable domain is GAGVSQTPSNKVTEKGKYVELRCDPISGHTALYWYRQSLGQGPEFLIYFQGTGAADDSGLPNDRFFAVRPEGSVSTLKIQRTERGDSAVYLCASSLTRLETQYFGPGTRLLVL.